This entry describes one TCR beta chain. The data originate from a study of blood T cell repertoires in COVID-19. Study information: Sample material is recorded as cDNA or gDNA derived from T cells, B-cell-depleted T cells, or PBMCs.

This CDR3 has 15 amino acids. Germline CDR1 is MGHDK and CDR2 is SYGVNS. Trimming stripped 3 bases from V and 0 bases from J, with 6 bases between. Original methodology: Counts of nucleated cells, estimated from reference gene primer amplification, were obtained. Clones were sequenced by immunoSEQ multiplex PCR, and TCRdb holds only the in-frame ones, with some missing. Clonal size and the V and J genes are those of that table, whereas D and trimming came from the DNA. The table includes some 180,000 clones, around 90% detected once. Sequencing input: peripheral blood. V usage is TRBV25-1 and J usage is TRBJ1-6, with unresolved D. The sequence came from a man in his forties or fifties with acute or convalescent COVID-19. DNA of the CDR3: TGTGCCAGCAGTGATTACAGCTCCTATAATTCACCCCTCCACTTT. Its protein is CASSDYSSYNSPLHF. The whole variable domain, remainder taken from reference TRBV25-1 and TRBJ1-6, is EADIYQTPRYLVIGTGKKITLECSQTMGHDKMYWYQQDPGMELHLIHYSYGVNSTEKGDLSSESTVSRIRTEHFPLTLESARPSHTSQYLCASSDYSSYNSPLHFGNGTRLTVT.